This is a list of T cell receptor beta chains from one sample in a study of Graves' ophthalmopathy and Graves' hyperthyroidism. MiXCR, applied by TCRdb to the multiplex PCR reads, yields one record per CDR3 protein. This sample has hundreds of thousands of distinct CDR3 sequences, with 22% found just once. Sequenced material: peripheral blood. Receptors were obtained from a woman under 30 with stable Graves' hyperthyroidism. Some clones in this sample may be carry-over from other donors' samples. The CDR3 runs from the conserved cysteine through the conserved F or W. The order of the fields is J gene, clone size, V gene, D gene, CDR3 protein, CDR3 DNA. A D gene is named only where the DNA matches it firmly. Only some rows state a clone size, as once, few, many or a class for expanded clones.

j_call: TRBJ1-2; clone_size: many; v_call: TRBV5-1; d_call: TRBD1; cdr3_aa: CASSLGDRAYGYTF; cdr3_nt: TGCGCCAGCAGCTTGGGGGACAGGGCGTATGGCTACACCTTC
j_call: TRBJ1-2; clone_size: many; v_call: TRBV5-1; d_call: TRBD1; cdr3_aa: CASSFSGTAANYGYTF; cdr3_nt: TGCGCCAGCAGCTTTTCGGGGACAGCAGCTAACTATGGCTACACCTTC
j_call: TRBJ1-3; clone_size: -; v_call: TRBV29-1; d_call: -; cdr3_aa: CSVGQGNGNTIYF; cdr3_nt: TGCAGCGTCGGGCAGGGAAATGGAAACACCATATATTTT
j_call: TRBJ1-2; clone_size: many; v_call: TRBV5-4; d_call: -; cdr3_aa: CASSSRDGINYGYTF; cdr3_nt: TGTGCCAGCAGCTCTCGGGACGGAATAAACTATGGCTACACCTTC
j_call: TRBJ2-5; clone_size: many; v_call: TRBV27; d_call: -; cdr3_aa: CASRALGGVKETQYF; cdr3_nt: TGTGCCAGCCGGGCTTTAGGCGGGGTCAAAGAGACCCAGTACTTC
j_call: TRBJ2-5; clone_size: -; v_call: TRBV6-1; d_call: -; cdr3_aa: CASNRANQETQYF; cdr3_nt: TGTGCCAGCAACAGGGCGAACCAAGAGACCCAGTACTTC
j_call: TRBJ2-2; clone_size: many; v_call: TRBV7-3; d_call: -; cdr3_aa: CASSSFTGELFF; cdr3_nt: TGTGCCAGCAGCTCTTTCACCGGGGAGCTGTTTTTT
j_call: TRBJ1-2; clone_size: -; v_call: TRBV6-1; d_call: -; cdr3_aa: CASSDGGPVYGYTF; cdr3_nt: TGTGCCAGCAGTGATGGGGGGCCCGTCTATGGCTACACCTTC
j_call: TRBJ1-5; clone_size: many; v_call: TRBV2; d_call: -; cdr3_aa: CASIEDSNQPQHF; cdr3_nt: TGTGCCAGCATAGAAGATAGCAATCAGCCCCAGCATTTT
j_call: TRBJ2-5; clone_size: few; v_call: TRBV20-1; d_call: -; cdr3_aa: CSAWGHQTQETQYF; cdr3_nt: TGCAGTGCCTGGGGACACCAGACCCAAGAGACCCAGTACTTC
j_call: TRBJ2-7; clone_size: many; v_call: TRBV20-1; d_call: TRBD2; cdr3_aa: CSATKLAVLYEQYF; cdr3_nt: TGCAGTGCTACCAAACTAGCGGTCCTTTACGAGCAGTACTTC
j_call: TRBJ2-7; clone_size: once; v_call: TRBV5-4; d_call: -; cdr3_aa: CASSLGALLPYEQYF; cdr3_nt: TGTGCCAGCAGCTTAGGGGCCCTTCTTCCCTACGAGCAGTACTTC
j_call: TRBJ2-5; clone_size: once; v_call: TRBV20-1; d_call: -; cdr3_aa: CSAANTPWETQYF; cdr3_nt: TGCAGTGCTGCTAATACGCCGTGGGAGACCCAGTACTTC
j_call: TRBJ2-5; clone_size: many; v_call: TRBV12-3/TRBV12-4; d_call: TRBD2; cdr3_aa: CASRVLAGGGETQYF; cdr3_nt: TGTGCCAGCAGAGTTCTAGCGGGGGGCGGAGAGACCCAGTACTTC
j_call: TRBJ2-2; clone_size: once; v_call: TRBV5-4; d_call: -; cdr3_aa: CASSGEPQGFGGELFF; cdr3_nt: TGTGCCAGCAGCGGAGAGCCGCAGGGATTTGGCGGGGAGCTGTTTTTT
j_call: TRBJ1-2; clone_size: -; v_call: TRBV6-5; d_call: -; cdr3_aa: CASSYSAGLYGYTF; cdr3_nt: TGTGCCAGCAGTTACTCCGCAGGCCTCTATGGCTACACCTTC
j_call: TRBJ2-7; clone_size: many; v_call: TRBV6-5; d_call: -; cdr3_aa: CARSLGATPTYEQYF; cdr3_nt: TGTGCCCGCAGTTTGGGGGCAACGCCCACCTACGAGCAGTACTTC
j_call: TRBJ2-7; clone_size: many; v_call: TRBV28; d_call: TRBD1; cdr3_aa: CASSLYLGALGQEGYEQYF; cdr3_nt: TGTGCCAGCAGTTTATATCTCGGAGCTTTAGGACAGGAAGGATACGAGCAGTACTTC
j_call: TRBJ1-1; clone_size: many; v_call: TRBV12-3/TRBV12-4; d_call: -; cdr3_aa: CASSLPFMIRGRDTEAFF; cdr3_nt: TGTGCCAGCAGTTTACCCTTTATGATCAGGGGCAGAGACACTGAAGCTTTCTTT
j_call: TRBJ2-5; clone_size: once; v_call: TRBV2; d_call: TRBD2; cdr3_aa: CASQTSGGAGAAETQYF; cdr3_nt: TGTGCCAGCCAGACTAGCGGGGGGGCCGGGGCCGCAGAGACCCAGTACTTC
j_call: TRBJ1-1; clone_size: many; v_call: TRBV2; d_call: TRBD1; cdr3_aa: CASSDRGLNEAFF; cdr3_nt: TGTGCCAGCAGCGACAGGGGGCTTAATGAAGCTTTCTTT
j_call: TRBJ1-1; clone_size: many; v_call: TRBV7-6; d_call: -; cdr3_aa: CASSLGNEGITEAFF; cdr3_nt: TGTGCCAGCAGCTTAGGAAATGAGGGAATCACTGAAGCTTTCTTT